This is a list of T cell receptor beta chains from one sample in a study of T cells after posttransplantation cyclophosphamide. Only in-frame clones appear in the TCRdb table, and some are missing; sequencing was by immunoSEQ multiplex PCR. The specimen has approximately 3,100 clones, none found just once. This specimen consisted of PBMCs, obtained 84 days after allogeneic stem cell transplant with posttransplant cyclophosphamide. All receptors come from a female patient aged 40-50 years who received an allogeneic stem cell transplant from a related donor, was CMV-positive, and had no GVHD. Some T cells may be transferred from the graft donor. The CDR3 runs from the conserved cysteine through the conserved F or W. D genes are given only for firm matches. The size entry is marked missing in some rows and otherwise reads once, few, many or a size class.

TRBV5-6	TRBJ2-1	many	-	CASSSGGLALRNEQFF	TGTGCCAGCAGCTCTGGGGGGTTAGCCCTTCGCAATGAGCAGTTCTTC
TRBV28	TRBJ1-5	many	TRBD1	CASSRDRGHQPQHF	TGTGCCAGCAGCCGGGACAGGGGGCATCAGCCCCAGCATTTT
TRBV7-2	TRBJ2-7	medium-sized	TRBD1	CASSLEGQIYEQYF	TGTGCCAGCAGCTTAGAGGGACAGATCTACGAGCAGTACTTC
TRBV11-2	TRBJ1-1	many	-	CASSLDSGGGLNTEAFF	TGTGCCAGCAGCTTAGATTCGGGAGGGGGTTTGAACACTGAAGCTTTCTTT
TRBV11-1	TRBJ2-5	few	-	CASSYPGQEETQYF	TGTGCCAGCAGCTACCCTGGGCAGGAAGAGACCCAGTACTTC
TRBV6-5	TRBJ1-5	many	-	CASSQDRPSNQPQHF	TGTGCCAGCAGCCAGGACAGACCTAGCAATCAGCCCCAGCATTTT
TRBV2	TRBJ1-1	many	-	CASVRAFPPEAFF	TGTGCCAGCGTGCGCGCGTTCCCTCCTGAAGCTTTCTTT
TRBV19	TRBJ1-2	many	TRBD1	CASSKDREYGYTF	TGTGCCAGTAGTAAGGACAGGGAGTATGGCTACACCTTC
TRBV29-1	TRBJ2-7	-	TRBD1	CSVGTGGEQYF	TGCAGCGTTGGGACAGGGGGCGAGCAGTACTTC
TRBV5-1	TRBJ1-2	many	TRBD1	CASSLRGQGSGGYTF	TGCGCCAGCAGCTTGAGGGGACAGGGGAGCGGTGGCTACACCTTC
TRBV19	TRBJ2-3	large	-	CASSPPTSGGTDTQYF	TGTGCCAGTAGTCCCCCAACTAGTGGGGGCACAGATACGCAGTATTTT
TRBV5-6	TRBJ2-3	few	-	CASSLRAPSPDTQYF	TGTGCCAGCAGCTTGAGGGCCCCGAGCCCAGATACGCAGTATTTT
TRBV19	TRBJ1-1	many	-	CASSIRGALTEAFF	TGTGCCAGTAGTATCCGGGGGGCGCTTACTGAAGCTTTCTTT
TRBV24-1	TRBJ1-3	many	-	CATSDPQKGNTIYF	TGTGCCACCAGTGACCCCCAGAAGGGAAACACCATATATTTT
TRBV7-9	TRBJ2-2	medium-sized	-	CASSLAGPDSGELFF	TGTGCCAGCAGCTTAGCGGGTCCCGACTCCGGGGAGCTGTTTTTT
TRBV10-3	TRBJ2-5	many	TRBD2	CAISLGVSGGGTQYF	TGTGCCATCAGCCTCGGTGTTAGCGGGGGCGGGACCCAGTACTTC
TRBV28	TRBJ2-4	many	-	CASSPAGAGNIQYF	TGTGCCAGCAGCCCCGCAGGGGCCGGAAACATTCAGTACTTC
TRBV13	TRBJ2-7	many	-	CASSSHEVGSYEQYF	TGTGCCAGCAGCTCCCACGAGGTTGGTTCCTACGAGCAGTACTTC
TRBV7-9	TRBJ1-5	many	-	CASSPTGPASQPQHF	TGTGCCAGCAGCCCGACAGGACCGGCAAGTCAGCCCCAGCATTTT
TRBV7-9	TRBJ1-1	many	-	CASSSSGNTEAFF	TGTGCCAGCAGCTCCTCAGGTAACACTGAAGCTTTCTTT
TRBV28	TRBJ1-6	many	TRBD1	CASSPITGVKTPLHF	TGTGCCAGCAGCCCCATCACAGGGGTGAAGACACCCCTCCACTTT
TRBV2	TRBJ2-7	many	TRBD2	CASSELAGDTYEQYF	TGTGCCAGCAGTGAATTAGCGGGGGATACCTACGAGCAGTACTTC
TRBV5-3	TRBJ2-5	many	-	CARSLARAWETQYF	TGTGCCAGAAGCTTGGCTCGAGCATGGGAGACCCAGTACTTC
TRBV6-5	TRBJ2-7	many	TRBD2	CASSWRIAGGTEQYF	TGTGCCAGCAGCTGGAGGATAGCGGGGGGAACCGAGCAGTACTTC
TRBV5-1	TRBJ2-3	few	-	CASSLGGLSTDTQYF	TGCGCCAGCAGCTTGGGGGGGCTCAGCACAGATACGCAGTATTTT
TRBV5-4	TRBJ2-5	many	TRBD2	CASSLPASGGETQYF	TGTGCCAGCAGCTTACCTGCTAGCGGGGGGGAGACCCAGTACTTC
TRBV18	TRBJ1-1	few	-	CASSPPNPSEPTEAFF	TGTGCCAGCTCACCACCGAATCCGTCTGAGCCGACTGAAGCTTTCTTT
TRBV7-8	TRBJ1-5	-	TRBD1	CASSLEWGQGNQPQHF	TGTGCCAGCAGCTTAGAGTGGGGACAGGGCAATCAGCCCCAGCATTTT
TRBV7-2	TRBJ1-6	many	-	CASSLAGRRDSPLHF	TGTGCCAGCAGCTTAGCGGGTCGTAGGGATTCACCCCTCCACTTT
TRBV6-1	TRBJ1-2	many	TRBD1	CASSALRTGAGDGYTF	TGTGCCAGCAGTGCGCTAAGAACAGGGGCCGGGGATGGCTACACCTTC
TRBV6-2/TRBV6-3	TRBJ2-1	many	TRBD2	CASTIGGGANNEQFF	TGTGCCAGCACCATTGGCGGGGGGGCCAACAATGAGCAGTTCTTC
TRBV7-8	TRBJ2-3	few	TRBD2	CASSESRLAGASTDTQYF	TGTGCCAGCAGCGAGTCGAGACTAGCGGGCGCTAGCACAGATACGCAGTATTTT
TRBV28	TRBJ2-5	many	TRBD2	CASTEAGGGETQYF	TGTGCCAGCACGGAAGCGGGGGGGGGTGAGACCCAGTACTTC
TRBV13	TRBJ1-5	many	-	CASSPQVREVQPQHF	TGTGCCAGCAGCCCCCAAGTCAGGGAGGTTCAGCCCCAGCATTTT
TRBV9	TRBJ2-7	few	-	CASFFKQETAYEQYF	TGTGCCAGTTTTTTCAAGCAGGAGACGGCATACGAGCAGTACTTC
TRBV19	TRBJ2-7	many	TRBD1	CASSIVGQGSYEQYF	TGTGCCAGTAGTATAGTAGGACAGGGCTCCTACGAGCAGTACTTC
TRBV9	TRBJ2-6	many	-	CASSAFQSLSGANVLTF	TGTGCCAGCAGCGCGTTTCAGAGTCTCTCTGGGGCCAACGTCCTGACTTTC
TRBV4-3	TRBJ2-7	many	TRBD2	CASSQALGTIYEQYF	TGCGCCAGCAGCCAAGCCCTCGGGACTATCTACGAGCAGTACTTC
TRBV6-5	TRBJ1-1	many	-	CASSFTGGASEAFF	TGTGCCAGCAGTTTTACGGGAGGGGCCTCTGAAGCTTTCTTT
TRBV15	TRBJ2-1	many	TRBD2	CAISGSSYNEQFF	TGTGCCATTAGCGGGAGCTCCTACAATGAGCAGTTCTTC
TRBV10-3	TRBJ1-3	medium-sized	-	CAIRDSSGNTIYF	TGTGCCATCAGGGACAGCTCTGGAAACACCATATATTTT
TRBV2	TRBJ1-1	few	-	CASKEGWNTEAFF	TGTGCCAGCAAAGAGGGTTGGAACACTGAAGCTTTCTTT
TRBV12-5	TRBJ2-7	many	-	CASGTGQAGEQYF	TGTGCTAGTGGTACTGGACAGGCGGGGGAGCAGTACTTC
TRBV12-3/TRBV12-4	TRBJ2-7	many	-	CASSVQGYEQYF	TGTGCCAGCAGTGTGCAGGGCTACGAGCAGTACTTC
TRBV9	TRBJ2-7	few	-	CACFFKQETAYEQYF	TGTGCTTGTTTTTTCAAGCAGGAGACGGCATACGAGCAGTACTTC
TRBV19	TRBJ1-1	many	-	CASSIQGLNTEAFF	TGTGCCAGTAGTATACAAGGCCTGAACACTGAAGCTTTCTTT
TRBV7-6	TRBJ1-2	many	TRBD1	CASSLVDRVDGYTF	TGTGCCAGCAGCCTTGTCGACAGGGTTGATGGCTACACCTTC
TRBV11-2	TRBJ2-2	many	TRBD1	CASSLSPQGLATGELFF	TGTGCCAGCAGCTTATCCCCACAGGGGCTCGCCACCGGGGAGCTGTTTTTT
TRBV7-8	TRBJ2-7	many	TRBD1	CASSLARQGAGYEQYF	TGTGCCAGCAGCTTAGCACGACAGGGGGCGGGGTACGAGCAGTACTTC
TRBV28	TRBJ2-1	-	TRBD1	CASSPDRGSYNEQFF	TGTGCCAGCAGTCCGGACAGGGGTTCCTACAATGAGCAGTTCTTC
TRBV5-6	TRBJ2-1	few	-	CASSRDRNEQFF	TGTGCCAGCAGCCGCGACAGGAATGAGCAGTTCTTC
TRBV7-9	TRBJ1-4	many	-	CASSWGQTITNEKLFF	TGTGCCAGCAGCTGGGGGCAGACAATAACTAATGAAAAACTGTTTTTT
TRBV7-2	TRBJ2-3	many	TRBD2	CASSSRGTSDTDTQYF	TGTGCCAGCAGCTCAAGGGGGACTAGCGACACAGATACGCAGTATTTT
TRBV10-1	TRBJ2-3	many	-	CASSDSSYPTDTQYF	TGCGCCAGCAGTGACTCGTCCTACCCCACAGATACGCAGTATTTT
TRBV6-6	TRBJ1-2	-	TRBD1	CASTPVGQANYGYTF	TGTGCCAGCACCCCGGTAGGACAGGCTAACTATGGCTACACCTTC
TRBV4-1	TRBJ1-3	many	-	CASSPQKAGRGGNTIYF	TGCGCCAGCAGCCCACAAAAGGCAGGGAGAGGTGGAAACACCATATATTTT
TRBV5-1	TRBJ2-7	many	-	CASSLGRAGEQYF	TGCGCCAGCAGCTTAGGCAGGGCGGGGGAGCAGTACTTC
TRBV12-3/TRBV12-4	TRBJ2-7	many	-	CASSKGLYEQYF	TGTGCCAGCAGCAAGGGGTTATACGAGCAGTACTTC
TRBV5-4	TRBJ2-5	-	TRBD2	CASSSGAGVQETQYF	TGTGCCAGCAGCTCGGGAGCGGGGGTACAAGAGACCCAGTACTTC